This TCR beta chain was observed in a study of CXCR3-negative and CXCR3-positive naive CD8 T cells. Findings and caveats of the study: TRBV-TRBJ usage matched between naive CXCR3-negative and CXCR3-positive cells but not between memory cells. Comparison of naive cells showed more hydrophobic TRB CDR3s in CXCR3-positive than in CXCR3-negative naive cells.

About this clonotype itself: The antigen is not known.

Every subset of CD8+ T cells was sorted in triplicate at fewer than 350,000 cells each. The naive CD8+ gate required CD45RO-CCR7+CD27+CD95- phenotype. UMI-labeled 5' RACE yielded the TRB cDNA libraries. From its re-call of the 5' RACE reads, TCRdb lists each CDR3 protein once, without DNA. The sample holds roughly 60,000 distinct CDR3 sequences. The CDR3 length is 12 residues. The germline V gene has CDR1 MNHEY and CDR2 SMNVEV (reference sequence). The rearrangement links TRBV27 to TRBJ2-3; without DNA, the TCRdb call of TRBD2 cannot be checked. The sequencing input was naive CXCR3+ CD8+ T cells from blood. Subset: CD45RO-CCR7+CD27+CD95- naive CD8+ T cells expressing CXCR3 (TNR3+). This TCR derives from a human donor in good health. Some clones in this sample may be carry-over from other donors' samples. The CDR3 protein is CASSPTADTQYF.